Shown below are 6 T cell receptor beta chains from a single sample sequenced in a study of a mutant IDH1 vaccine in newly diagnosed glioma (dated by TCRdb to about 2021). In light of the paper, this sample's time point label describes: week 23, last vaccination. Each vaccine dose, consisting of 300 ug of a 20-mer mutant IDH1 peptide in Montanide, was administered subcutaneously with topical imiquimod. The method behind the library was the immunoSEQ multiplex PCR assay. Entries here come from immuneACCESS through TCRdb and include only in-frame sequences with V and J called. Some clones fail to appear in such tables; in the studies checked, an unresolved V gene covers under half of the shortfall, and the cause of the remainder is unknown. The sample profile shows 40,000 to 50,000 clones; about 80% of them were found once. The ten largest clones take up 5% to 6% of the sample. What these receptors recognize is not known.

The sample here was PBMCs, taken from a glioma patient whose treatment included an IDH1 peptide vaccine. These receptors all come from a man in his fifties with glioma.

This clone was observed a handful of times. V and J are TRBV18 and TRBJ1-2; no firm D call. The CDR3 loop spans 13 amino acids. V shed 3 bases and J shed 0 bases, with 5 bases lying between them. Germline-derived CDR1 and CDR2 are KGHSH and LQKENI. The CDR3: CASSPDTNYGYTF. The CDR3 DNA reads as TGTGCCAGCTCACCCGACACTAACTATGGCTACACCTTC.

This clone is medium-sized by share. DNA for the CDR3: TGTGCCAGCAGTGATACCCGATTTACTGCAACTAATGAAAAACTGTTTTTT. Encoded protein: CASSDTRFTATNEKLFF. The V gene is TRBV25-1, the J gene TRBJ1-4; D not certain. Germline assignment: CDR1 MGHDK and CDR2 SYGVNS. Deletions cut 3 bases from V and 0 bases from J, with 14 bases between. This CDR3 comprises 17 residues.

The chain combines TRBV5-6 with TRBJ2-1; D assignment may be TRBD1 or TRBD2 (6 bases each). CDR3 length: 15 residues. Trimming shortened V by 3 bases and J by 3 bases, and 13 bases separated the two germline ends. Germline lookup yields CDR1 SGHDT and CDR2 YYEEEE. The CDR3 region has the DNA TGTGCCAGCAGCTGGGGGGCCCGCGGCTACAATGAGCAGTTCTTC. Translation gives CASSWGARGYNEQFF.

The CDR3, as DNA: TGTGCCAGCAGCCACCCGTTGTGGGATGAGCAGTTCTTC. Protein sequence: CASSHPLWDEQFF. The chain has TRBV14 and TRBJ2-1; D is uncertain. Germline V gene data show CDR1 as SGHDN and CDR2 as FVKESK. V was cut by 3 bases and J by 8 bases, with 11 bases left in between. This CDR3 is 13 amino acids long. The complete variable domain, with remaining parts taken from reference TRBV14 and TRBJ2-1, reads EAGVTQFPSHSVIEKGQTVTLRCDPISGHDNLYWYRRVMGKEIKFLLHFVKESKQDESGMPNNRFLAERTGGTYSTLKVQPAELEDSGVYFCASSHPLWDEQFFGPGTRLTVL.

The V gene is TRBV30, the J gene TRBJ1-3; the match to TRBD1 covers 10 bases. The V and J ends lost 3 bases and 9 bases, in that order; junction bases with no gene match: 14. This CDR3 region has 16 residues. The V gene's germline CDR1 is GTSNPN and CDR2 SVGIG (reference sequence). The CDR3 sequence: CAWRPQTGGPFSTIYF. DNA of the CDR3: TGTGCCTGGAGACCCCAGACAGGGGGCCCCTTCTCCACCATATATTTT.

The CDR3 nucleotides are TGTGCCAGCAGTACAGGGGGGGTGGGCCAGTACTTC. Its protein is CASSTGGVGQYF. J is TRBJ2-5 and V is TRBV6-5; D may be TRBD1 (8 bases). CDR3 length: 12 residues. The germline V and J ends were trimmed by 5 bases and 10 bases, with 14 bases remaining between them. Per the germline V gene, CDR1 is MNHEY and CDR2 is SVGAGI.